This T cell receptor beta chain was captured by sequencing in a study of shared clonotypes between healthy human individuals. Overall study: CD8 memory received one plate per donor, CD8 naive two, CD4 memory three and CD4 naive three.

The table came from immunoSEQ multiplex PCR; TCRdb's copy has only in-frame clones and leaves some out. The table lists roughly 500,000 clones, 90% to 97% of them singletons. This CDR3 region has 16 residues. V shed 2 bases, J shed 3 bases, and the junction held 5 bases outside the gene matches. The germline gives CDR1 LNHNV, CDR2 YYDKDF (reference sequence). J is TRBJ2-1 and V is TRBV15; 9 nucleotides align to TRBD2. Sequenced material: naive CD4+ T cells sorted from blood. Subset defined: CD45RA+ positively selected. The clonotype comes from a woman in her thirties in good health. CDR3 in amino acids: CATSRIAGVYYNEQFF. For the CDR3, the DNA is TGTGCCACCAGCAGAATAGCGGGAGTGTACTACAATGAGCAGTTCTTC.